This is a list of T cell receptor beta chains from one sample in a study of vaccination effects on CD4 cells after COVID-19. For these TCRs, the target antigens are not known. Only in-frame clones appear in the TCRdb table, and some are missing; sequencing was by immunoSEQ multiplex PCR. The table records about 79,000 clones, about 74% of them present only once. The specimen comprised CD4+ T cells from PBMCs cultured with HCoV-229E spike peptides, sampled before COVID-19 vaccination. The receptors were sampled from a human donor who received a COVID-19 vaccine. The conserved cysteine and the conserved F or W are not part of the CDR3 here. D genes are given only for firm matches.

J gene	V gene	D gene	CDR3 length	CDR3 protein
TRBJ1-1	TRBV5-1	-	11	ASSLRLQTEAF
TRBJ2-3	TRBV5-8	-	12	ASSLGVPTDTQY
TRBJ1-2	TRBV7-2	-	10	ASSANSYGYT
TRBJ1-6	TRBV30	-	12	AYQQSSYNSPLH
TRBJ2-2	TRBV6-5	-	10	ASSSITGELF
TRBJ2-4	TRBV24-1	TRBD2	14	ATSDGRGPAKNIQY
TRBJ2-3	TRBV7-3	-	15	ASSLSGGGGLTDTQY
TRBJ1-1	TRBV6-5	TRBD1	12	ASSYGQGDTEAF
TRBJ1-1	TRBV7-9	-	11	ASSLSANTEAF
TRBJ2-5	TRBV4-1	TRBD2	13	ASSHPRTSEETQY
TRBJ2-2	TRBV9	-	13	ASSQTNMDTGELF
TRBJ1-2	TRBV27	-	12	ASSLGGLGWGYT
TRBJ1-6	TRBV7-9	-	11	ASSLDSTSPLH
TRBJ1-2	TRBV6-1	-	13	ASSETYDGYYGYT
TRBJ1-1	TRBV2	TRBD1	10	ASGTGGSEAF
TRBJ1-1	TRBV2	TRBD1	12	ATRQGALNTEAF
TRBJ2-5	TRBV29-1	-	11	SVERGAGETQY
TRBJ2-5	TRBV5-1	TRBD2	12	ASSRGGVPETQY
TRBJ1-1	TRBV6-5	-	14	ASSYSIGAGNTEAF
TRBJ1-4	TRBV6-1	-	12	ASSEGGSGEKLF
TRBJ1-1	TRBV5-4	-	10	ASSFGGVEAF
TRBJ1-2	TRBV10-1	-	10	ASGNRTYGYT
TRBJ1-1	TRBV4-1	-	14	ASSQDSGRLNTEAF
TRBJ2-5	TRBV2	TRBD2	12	ASTASGGQETQY
TRBJ1-5	TRBV6-4	-	12	ASRDRLIYQPQH
TRBJ1-5	TRBV7-2	-	12	ASSLWGINQPQH
TRBJ2-4	TRBV11-2	-	16	ASSSRYGGPLAKNIQY
TRBJ2-1	TRBV7-2	-	13	ASSLMDGILNEQF
TRBJ2-1	TRBV3-1/TRBV3-2	TRBD2	13	ASSRTGGVKNEQF
TRBJ2-6	TRBV18	-	13	ASSPPGVGANVLT
TRBJ2-3	TRBV6-2/TRBV6-3	-	12	ASSRQGDTDTQY
TRBJ2-5	TRBV7-6	TRBD2	15	ASSLGASGGPSLTQY
TRBJ1-1	TRBV4-3	TRBD1	12	ASKPGQMNTEAF
TRBJ1-1	TRBV7-3	TRBD1	13	ASSPYQGARTEAF
TRBJ2-2	TRBV5-4	-	12	ASSQVGVTGELF
TRBJ1-5	TRBV10-3	TRBD1	14	AISEGGDRGNQPQH
TRBJ1-5	TRBV2	-	10	ASSERRQPQH
TRBJ1-4	TRBV7-9	-	13	ASSLAWGQGEKLF
TRBJ1-1	TRBV7-8	-	16	ASSLEASWTRANTEAF
TRBJ2-5	TRBV25-1	-	11	ASSDSVQETQY
TRBJ2-1	TRBV2	-	9	ASSGYNEQF
TRBJ1-1	TRBV5-4	-	12	ASSLKGMNTEAF
TRBJ1-6	TRBV7-2	-	10	ASSVTNSPLH
TRBJ1-5	TRBV4-3	-	15	ASSQDVGQGFNQPQH
TRBJ2-5	TRBV24-1	-	13	ATKWDPPSQETQY
TRBJ2-3	TRBV24-1	-	14	ATSAPTRVPGDTQY
TRBJ1-5	TRBV10-2	-	12	ASRDWTSNQPQH